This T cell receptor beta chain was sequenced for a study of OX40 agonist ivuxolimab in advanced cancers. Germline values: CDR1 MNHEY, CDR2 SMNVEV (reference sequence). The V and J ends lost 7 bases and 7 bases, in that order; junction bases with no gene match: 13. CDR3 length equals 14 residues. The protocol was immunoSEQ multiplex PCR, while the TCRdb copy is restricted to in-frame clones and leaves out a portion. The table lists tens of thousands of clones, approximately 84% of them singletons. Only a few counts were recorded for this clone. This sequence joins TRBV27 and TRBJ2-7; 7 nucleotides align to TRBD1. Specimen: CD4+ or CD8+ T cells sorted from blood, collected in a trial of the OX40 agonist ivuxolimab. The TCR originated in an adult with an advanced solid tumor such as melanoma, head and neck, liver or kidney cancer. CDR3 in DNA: TGTGCCAGCACCCGAGCAGGGGGATATGGAGAGCAGTACTTC. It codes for CASTRAGGYGEQYF.